This is a list of T cell receptor beta chains from one sample in a study of blood T cell repertoires in COVID-19. Produced via immunoSEQ multiplex PCR; TCRdb's table is partial and in-frame only. In the table there are 63,000 or so clones, around four fifths of which are singletons. The sequenced material came from peripheral blood. The receptor set was obtained from a human donor in a cohort sampled during active COVID-19. The CDR3 runs from the conserved cysteine through the conserved F or W. The D gene is left open where the match is weak. The listing skips clone size in some rows; elsewhere it reads once, few, many or a size class.

j_gene: TRBJ1-1; abundance: few; v_gene: TRBV7-9; d_gene: .; CDR3nt: TGTGCCAGCAGCTTACAGGTCGGGGGTAAGACTGAAGCTTTCTTT; CDR3aa: CASSLQVGGKTEAFF
j_gene: TRBJ2-1; abundance: .; v_gene: TRBV6-2/TRBV6-3; d_gene: .; CDR3nt: TGTGCCAGCAGTTTCCGAGCTAGCCAGGTCGATGAGCAGTTCTTC; CDR3aa: CASSFRASQVDEQFF
j_gene: TRBJ2-7; abundance: .; v_gene: TRBV4-3; d_gene: .; CDR3nt: TGCGCCAGCAGCCAAGGACGGAGGGACTACGAGCAGTACTTC; CDR3aa: CASSQGRRDYEQYF
j_gene: TRBJ1-5; abundance: few; v_gene: TRBV18; d_gene: .; CDR3nt: TGTGCCAGCTCACCCTCGGGAGGTCAGCCCCAGCATTTT; CDR3aa: CASSPSGGQPQHF
j_gene: TRBJ1-2; abundance: few; v_gene: TRBV5-1; d_gene: .; CDR3nt: TGCGCCAGCAGCCCGGGCGGGGGAGGTGGCTACACCTTC; CDR3aa: CASSPGGGGGYTF
j_gene: TRBJ1-2; abundance: medium-sized; v_gene: TRBV19; d_gene: .; CDR3nt: .; CDR3aa: CASSILATANYGYTF
j_gene: TRBJ2-1; abundance: .; v_gene: TRBV19; d_gene: .; CDR3nt: TGTGCCAGTAGTTCCGGAGCGCGGTCCTACAATGAGCAGTTCTTC; CDR3aa: CASSSGARSYNEQFF
j_gene: TRBJ1-5; abundance: .; v_gene: TRBV6-1; d_gene: .; CDR3nt: TGTGCCAGCAGTGAAGAAAGCCCGCGGGTTATAATTGATCAGCCCCAGCATTTT; CDR3aa: CASSEESPRVIIDQPQHF
j_gene: TRBJ1-1; abundance: .; v_gene: TRBV29-1; d_gene: TRBD1; CDR3nt: TGCAGCGTTGATTCGGGACAGGGGATGGAAGCTTTCTTT; CDR3aa: CSVDSGQGMEAFF
j_gene: TRBJ1-5; abundance: .; v_gene: TRBV27; d_gene: .; CDR3nt: TGTGCCAGCAGTTTGACGGGGAGCAATCAGCCCCAGCATTTT; CDR3aa: CASSLTGSNQPQHF
j_gene: TRBJ2-5; abundance: .; v_gene: TRBV7-2; d_gene: .; CDR3nt: TGTGCCAGCAGCTTAGTGCGGGGGCCCCAAGAGACCCAGTACTTC; CDR3aa: CASSLVRGPQETQYF
j_gene: TRBJ2-7; abundance: few; v_gene: TRBV4-2; d_gene: .; CDR3nt: TGTGCCAGCAGCCAACTCGACCGGGACACTCGGGAGCAGTACTTC; CDR3aa: CASSQLDRDTREQYF
j_gene: TRBJ2-3; abundance: .; v_gene: TRBV6-6; d_gene: .; CDR3nt: TGTGCCAGCGACCTCAGGGGGGGCACAGATACGCAGTATTTT; CDR3aa: CASDLRGGTDTQYF
j_gene: TRBJ1-1; abundance: few; v_gene: TRBV4-1; d_gene: TRBD1; CDR3nt: TGCGCCAGCAGTAGACAGGGATCCGGCACTGAAGCTTTCTTT; CDR3aa: CASSRQGSGTEAFF
j_gene: TRBJ1-1; abundance: .; v_gene: TRBV19; d_gene: .; CDR3nt: TGTGCCAGTAGCACTAAAACAGGGTTTAACACTGAAGCTTTCTTT; CDR3aa: CASSTKTGFNTEAFF
j_gene: TRBJ1-2; abundance: .; v_gene: TRBV10-3; d_gene: .; CDR3nt: TGTGCCATCAGTGAGTCGGCGGGGAGAGACGGCTACACCTTC; CDR3aa: CAISESAGRDGYTF
j_gene: TRBJ2-7; abundance: .; v_gene: TRBV5-1; d_gene: .; CDR3nt: TGCGCCAGCAGCTTCATCCGAGGCAGGGCTTCCCAATTTACCGAGCAGTACTTC; CDR3aa: CASSFIRGRASQFTEQYF
j_gene: TRBJ2-6; abundance: .; v_gene: TRBV15; d_gene: .; CDR3nt: TGTGCCACCAGCCTGGAGGGTTCTGGGGCCAACGTCCTGACTTTC; CDR3aa: CATSLEGSGANVLTF
j_gene: TRBJ1-4; abundance: .; v_gene: TRBV27; d_gene: .; CDR3nt: TGTGCCAGCAGTTCCCGGACAGCAACTAATGAAAAACTGTTTTTT; CDR3aa: CASSSRTATNEKLFF
j_gene: TRBJ2-7; abundance: .; v_gene: TRBV7-6; d_gene: .; CDR3nt: TGTGCCAGCAGCTCCCTTGGACAACCCGTCTACGAGCAGTACTTC; CDR3aa: CASSSLGQPVYEQYF
j_gene: TRBJ2-7; abundance: .; v_gene: TRBV5-4; d_gene: .; CDR3nt: TGTGCCACTAACCCGGCTAGCTTCTACGAGCAGTACTTC; CDR3aa: CATNPASFYEQYF
j_gene: TRBJ2-1; abundance: .; v_gene: TRBV27; d_gene: .; CDR3nt: TGTGCCAGCAGTCTGCTAGTAGTAAGGAGCAATGAGCAGTTCTTC; CDR3aa: CASSLLVVRSNEQFF
j_gene: TRBJ1-1; abundance: .; v_gene: TRBV7-9; d_gene: TRBD1; CDR3nt: TGTGCCAGCAGCTTAGGACAGGGTAGGTACACTGAAGCTTTCTTT; CDR3aa: CASSLGQGRYTEAFF
j_gene: TRBJ1-1; abundance: .; v_gene: TRBV4-1; d_gene: .; CDR3nt: TGCGCCAGCAGCCAGGGGGCAGGGAACACTGAAGCTTTCTTT; CDR3aa: CASSQGAGNTEAFF
j_gene: TRBJ1-1; abundance: .; v_gene: TRBV9; d_gene: .; CDR3nt: TGTGCCAGCAGCGTAGTCGGGGGGAGCATGAACACTGAAGCTTTCTTT; CDR3aa: CASSVVGGSMNTEAFF
j_gene: TRBJ1-1; abundance: .; v_gene: TRBV9; d_gene: TRBD1; CDR3nt: TGTGCCAGCAGCGTGGGGGGACAGGGGGCGATTGGTGAAGCTTTCTTT; CDR3aa: CASSVGGQGAIGEAFF
j_gene: TRBJ1-1; abundance: .; v_gene: TRBV6-2/TRBV6-3; d_gene: TRBD1; CDR3nt: TGTGCCAGCAGTTACACTGGACAGGGGGCTGAAGCTTTCTTT; CDR3aa: CASSYTGQGAEAFF
j_gene: TRBJ2-3; abundance: .; v_gene: TRBV14; d_gene: .; CDR3nt: TGTGCCAGCAGCCCCTGGGCCCAGGGGTCCTCAGATACGCAGTATTTT; CDR3aa: CASSPWAQGSSDTQYF
j_gene: TRBJ1-1; abundance: .; v_gene: TRBV2; d_gene: TRBD1; CDR3nt: TGTGCCAGCAGTTTTTCTGGACAGGGGGGGACTGAAGCTTTCTTT; CDR3aa: CASSFSGQGGTEAFF
j_gene: TRBJ1-1; abundance: .; v_gene: TRBV15; d_gene: .; CDR3nt: TGTGCCACCAGCAGAGTCGACCCAGGACAGATAATGAACACTGAAGCTTTCTTT; CDR3aa: CATSRVDPGQIMNTEAFF
j_gene: TRBJ2-1; abundance: .; v_gene: TRBV9; d_gene: .; CDR3nt: TGTGCCAGCAGCGGTAACAGGGCGTCCTACAATGAGCAGTTCTTC; CDR3aa: CASSGNRASYNEQFF
j_gene: TRBJ2-1; abundance: .; v_gene: TRBV24-1; d_gene: TRBD2; CDR3nt: TGTGCCACCAGCCGGACTAGCTCCGATGAGCAGTTCTTC; CDR3aa: CATSRTSSDEQFF
j_gene: TRBJ1-2; abundance: once; v_gene: TRBV5-1; d_gene: .; CDR3nt: TGCGCCAGCAGCTTGGGGGGCTACTATGGCTACACCTTC; CDR3aa: CASSLGGYYGYTF
j_gene: TRBJ1-1; abundance: .; v_gene: TRBV7-9; d_gene: .; CDR3nt: TGTGCCAGCAGCGAAGTCTCAGACACTGAAGCTTTCTTT; CDR3aa: CASSEVSDTEAFF
j_gene: TRBJ2-6; abundance: .; v_gene: TRBV5-6; d_gene: .; CDR3nt: TGTGCCAGCAGCTTGGGTGGGCGTGTAACTGGGGCCAACGTCCTGACTTTC; CDR3aa: CASSLGGRVTGANVLTF
j_gene: TRBJ1-1; abundance: .; v_gene: TRBV6-5; d_gene: .; CDR3nt: TGTGCCAGCAGTTACTACCCCGAGGGCGGCACTGAAGCTTTCTTT; CDR3aa: CASSYYPEGGTEAFF
j_gene: TRBJ2-7; abundance: .; v_gene: TRBV27; d_gene: .; CDR3nt: TGTGCCAGCAGTTTAGCGGACACCTACGAGCAGTACTTC; CDR3aa: CASSLADTYEQYF
j_gene: TRBJ2-2; abundance: once; v_gene: TRBV13; d_gene: .; CDR3nt: TGTGCCAGCAGCTTACGGGGTAGCACCGGGGAGCTGTTTTTT; CDR3aa: CASSLRGSTGELFF
j_gene: TRBJ1-1; abundance: .; v_gene: TRBV19; d_gene: TRBD1; CDR3nt: TGTGCCAGTAGCATTACAGGGGTGGGGAACACTGAAGCTTTCTTT; CDR3aa: CASSITGVGNTEAFF
j_gene: TRBJ1-3; abundance: .; v_gene: TRBV11-2; d_gene: TRBD1; CDR3nt: TGTGCCAGCAGCTTAGATCCCGGGACAGCGTTTGGAAACACCATATATTTT; CDR3aa: CASSLDPGTAFGNTIYF
j_gene: TRBJ2-4; abundance: .; v_gene: TRBV5-6; d_gene: .; CDR3nt: TGTGCCAGCACCTTAGTCGGGGTCAAAAACATTCAGTACTTC; CDR3aa: CASTLVGVKNIQYF
j_gene: TRBJ2-5; abundance: .; v_gene: TRBV5-1; d_gene: TRBD1; CDR3nt: TGCGCCAGCAGCTTCGGGACAGCTAAAGAGACCCAGTACTTC; CDR3aa: CASSFGTAKETQYF
j_gene: TRBJ2-7; abundance: .; v_gene: TRBV4-1; d_gene: TRBD2; CDR3nt: TGCGCCAGCAGCCAAGGTTCTCTAGCGGGGGTTTACGAGCAGTACTTC; CDR3aa: CASSQGSLAGVYEQYF
j_gene: TRBJ2-7; abundance: .; v_gene: TRBV6-4; d_gene: TRBD1; CDR3nt: TGTGCCAGCAGTGGCACACAGGGGGCCGAATCCTCCTACGAGCAGTACTTC; CDR3aa: CASSGTQGAESSYEQYF
j_gene: TRBJ1-2; abundance: .; v_gene: TRBV5-1; d_gene: .; CDR3nt: TGCGCCAGCAGCCACCGCTCAGGGGCGACCGCCTATAACTATGGCTACACCTTC; CDR3aa: CASSHRSGATAYNYGYTF
j_gene: TRBJ2-1; abundance: .; v_gene: TRBV2; d_gene: TRBD2; CDR3nt: TGTGCCAGCAATGAAAAACTAGCGGGGCCTTACAATGAGCAGTTCTTC; CDR3aa: CASNEKLAGPYNEQFF
j_gene: TRBJ1-2; abundance: .; v_gene: TRBV6-2/TRBV6-3; d_gene: .; CDR3nt: TGTGCCAGCAGTTCCGCCGGTTGGGCATCCTATGGCTACACCTTC; CDR3aa: CASSSAGWASYGYTF
j_gene: TRBJ1-5; abundance: once; v_gene: TRBV27; d_gene: .; CDR3nt: TGTGCCAGCAGTTTATTAGGGGGCAATCAGCCCCAGCATTTT; CDR3aa: CASSLLGGNQPQHF
j_gene: TRBJ2-7; abundance: few; v_gene: TRBV6-5; d_gene: .; CDR3nt: TGTGCCAGCAGTTACTCGAACAGCAGATTCTCCTACGAGCAGTACTTC; CDR3aa: CASSYSNSRFSYEQYF
j_gene: TRBJ2-3; abundance: .; v_gene: TRBV5-1; d_gene: .; CDR3nt: TGCGCCAGCAATAGCGGTGGCACAGATACGCAGTATTTT; CDR3aa: CASNSGGTDTQYF
j_gene: TRBJ1-1; abundance: .; v_gene: TRBV5-6; d_gene: .; CDR3nt: TGTGCCAGCAGCCATTTCCAAGGGGTAGTTATGGACACTGAAGCTTTCTTT; CDR3aa: CASSHFQGVVMDTEAFF
j_gene: TRBJ2-7; abundance: .; v_gene: TRBV5-1; d_gene: TRBD1; CDR3nt: TGCGCCAGCAGCTTGGGGGACGGGACAGATTTCCCTTACGAGCAGTACTTC; CDR3aa: CASSLGDGTDFPYEQYF
j_gene: TRBJ1-1; abundance: .; v_gene: TRBV30; d_gene: .; CDR3nt: TGTGCCTGGAACCCGGGGGTAGGAGAAGCTTTCTTT; CDR3aa: CAWNPGVGEAFF